These T cell receptor beta chains were read from a single sample in a study of Ad26.COV2.S vaccination and SARS-CoV-2 variants. Profiling relied on immunoSEQ multiplex PCR, and the TCRdb table lists in-frame clones only, not all of them. The sample lists about 350,000 clones; 80% to 90% were seen once. The source material was peripheral blood, sampled in a trial of Ad26.COV2.S vaccine versus placebo. These receptors all come from a person between 18 and 59 years old who received the Ad26.COV2.S COVID-19 vaccine or a placebo. The CDR3 runs from the conserved cysteine through the conserved F or W. A D gene is named only where the DNA matches it firmly. The size of a clone is reported for some rows only, either as once, few or many, or as a class for expanded clones.

CASSPRDQTYNEQFF	TGTGCCAGCAGCCCCCGGGACCAGACCTACAATGAGCAGTTCTTC	NA	once	TRBV7-9	TRBJ2-1
CASSPRRVTEAFF	TGTGCCAGCAGTCCTCGACGAGTCACTGAAGCTTTCTTT	NA	NA	TRBV27	TRBJ1-1
CASSLLLGQQETQYF	TGTGCCAGCAGTTTATTACTGGGGCAGCAAGAGACCCAGTACTTC	NA	NA	TRBV28	TRBJ2-5
CASSIGQGSYNEQFF	TGTGCCAGCAGCATCGGACAGGGGTCCTACAATGAGCAGTTCTTC	TRBD1	NA	TRBV7-9	TRBJ2-1
CASRQGSTNEKLFF	TGCGCCAGCAGGCAGGGTTCAACTAATGAAAAACTGTTTTTT	NA	once	TRBV5-1	TRBJ1-4
CASSLQGAGEQYF	TGTGCCAGCAGCTTACAGGGGGCGGGCGAGCAGTACTTC	TRBD1	NA	TRBV13	TRBJ2-7
CATSDYLQGWSDTQYF	TGTGCCACCAGTGACTACCTACAGGGGTGGTCGGATACGCAGTATTTT	TRBD1	NA	TRBV24-1	TRBJ2-3
CASSIASVTDTQYF	TGTGCCAGCAGCATAGCGTCCGTTACAGATACGCAGTATTTT	NA	NA	TRBV5-6	TRBJ2-3
CASSLGIQETQYF	TGTGCCAGCAGCTTAGGGATACAAGAGACCCAGTACTTC	NA	NA	TRBV5-6	TRBJ2-5
CASRNTSGDYTDTQYF	TGTGCCAGCAGGAATACTAGCGGGGACTACACAGATACGCAGTATTTT	TRBD2	once	TRBV6-4	TRBJ2-3
CASTPSGTQSSYNEQFF	TGTGCCAGCACCCCTAGCGGGACGCAGAGCTCCTACAATGAGCAGTTCTTC	TRBD2	NA	TRBV28	TRBJ2-1
CASGFGPGELFF	TGTGCTAGTGGTTTTGGACCCGGGGAGCTGTTTTTT	NA	NA	TRBV12-5	TRBJ2-2
CASTPSIGTDSNQPQHF	TGTGCCAGTACCCCTTCGATTGGGACAGATAGCAATCAGCCCCAGCATTTT	TRBD1	NA	TRBV19	TRBJ1-5
CASSQDQGSGVYNEQFF	TGCGCCAGCAGCCAAGATCAGGGTAGCGGGGTATACAATGAGCAGTTCTTC	TRBD2	once	TRBV4-3	TRBJ2-1
CAIRRTGLPHNEQFF	TGTGCCATCAGGCGGACAGGGCTCCCCCACAATGAGCAGTTCTTC	TRBD1	NA	TRBV28	TRBJ2-1
CASSSTPRDRVTLAGNTIYF	TGTGCCAGCAGCTCGACACCGAGGGACAGGGTAACTCTAGCGGGAAACACCATATATTTT	TRBD1	NA	TRBV11-3	TRBJ1-3
CASSQDVAGNSPLHF	TGCGCCAGCAGCCAAGATGTGGCTGGGAATTCACCCCTCCACTTT	NA	NA	TRBV4-1	TRBJ1-6
CASSPPSGTNTGELFF	TGTGCCAGCAGCCCACCTAGCGGGACGAACACCGGGGAGCTGTTTTTT	TRBD2	NA	TRBV9	TRBJ2-2
CASRNTLSNQPQHF	TGTGCCAGCAGAAATACTCTTAGCAATCAGCCCCAGCATTTT	NA	few	TRBV2	TRBJ1-5
CASSYQPGHPNQPQHF	TGTGCCAGCAGTTACCAACCGGGACACCCCAATCAGCCCCAGCATTTT	NA	once	TRBV6-2/TRBV6-3	TRBJ1-5
CASSPLGRGFVPGANVLTF	TGCGCCAGCAGCCCACTAGGACGGGGATTTGTGCCTGGGGCCAACGTCCTGACTTTC	NA	NA	TRBV5-1	TRBJ2-6
CASSRYTGTAYRGDTEAFF	TGTGCCAGCAGCCGTTACACCGGGACAGCCTACCGAGGGGACACTGAAGCTTTCTTT	TRBD1	NA	TRBV14	TRBJ1-1
CASSTTDYEQYF	TGTGCCAGCAGCACCACAGACTACGAGCAGTACTTC	NA	NA	TRBV28	TRBJ2-7
CASSSTWNTGELFF	TGTGCCAGCAGTTCCACCTGGAACACCGGGGAGCTGTTTTTT	NA	NA	TRBV6-5	TRBJ2-2
CASSQPDGGNTEAFF	TGTGCCAGCAGCCAGCCCGACGGGGGAAACACTGAAGCTTTCTTT	NA	NA	TRBV3-1/TRBV3-2	TRBJ1-1
CAISDPGVNQPQHF	TGTGCCATCAGTGACCCCGGGGTCAATCAGCCCCAGCATTTT	NA	NA	TRBV10-3	TRBJ1-5
CASSPRLYQPQHF	TGTGCCAGCAGCCCGAGATTGTATCAGCCCCAGCATTTT	NA	NA	TRBV5-8	TRBJ1-5
CASRQNNSPLHF	TGTGCCAGCAGGCAGAATAATTCACCCCTCCACTTT	NA	many	TRBV6-6	TRBJ1-6
CASRGVAGNNEQFF	TGTGCCAGCAGGGGAGTAGCGGGGAATAATGAGCAGTTCTTC	TRBD2	once	TRBV27	TRBJ2-1
CASSEIGVATTDTQYF	TGTGCCAGCAGTGAAATAGGGGTAGCTACCACAGATACGCAGTATTTT	NA	NA	TRBV2	TRBJ2-3
CASVRDRGSNQPQHF	TGTGCCAGCGTCCGAGACAGGGGAAGCAATCAGCCCCAGCATTTT	TRBD1	NA	TRBV6-5	TRBJ1-5
CASSFTAQETQYF	TGTGCCAGCAGCTTCACAGCCCAAGAGACCCAGTACTTC	NA	NA	TRBV5-6	TRBJ2-5
CASSLDLRETQYF	TGTGCCAGCAGCTTAGATCTCAGGGAGACCCAGTACTTC	NA	NA	TRBV11-2	TRBJ2-5
CASSRIWTGGYEQFF	TGTGCCAGCAGCCGAATTTGGACAGGGGGCTATGAGCAGTTCTTC	TRBD1	NA	TRBV5-6	TRBJ2-1
CASSEGGETQYF	TGTGCCAGTAGTGAGGGGGGTGAGACCCAGTACTTC	NA	NA	TRBV19	TRBJ2-5
CSVASGGHGYTF	TGCAGCGTTGCTTCAGGCGGGCATGGCTACACCTTC	NA	NA	TRBV29-1	TRBJ1-2
CASSLLQGPSSYNSPLHF	TGTGCCAGCAGCTTACTACAGGGCCCGAGCTCCTATAATTCACCCCTCCACTTT	NA	NA	TRBV7-9	TRBJ1-6